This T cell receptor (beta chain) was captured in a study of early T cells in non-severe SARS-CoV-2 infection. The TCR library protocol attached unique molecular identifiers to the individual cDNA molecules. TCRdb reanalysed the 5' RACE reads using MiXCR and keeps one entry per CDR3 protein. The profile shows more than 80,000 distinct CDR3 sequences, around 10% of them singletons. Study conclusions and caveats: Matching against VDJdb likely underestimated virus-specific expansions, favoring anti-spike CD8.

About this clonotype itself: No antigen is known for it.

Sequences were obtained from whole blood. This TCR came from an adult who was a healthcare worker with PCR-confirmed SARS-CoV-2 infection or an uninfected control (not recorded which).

In DNA form, the CDR3 reads TGTGCCAGCACCTTGGAGGTGAACACCGGGGAGCTGTTTTTT. This encodes CASTLEVNTGELFF. The J gene is TRBJ2-2, the V gene TRBV6-1, with D perhaps TRBD2 (5 bases). Germline values: CDR1 MNHNS, CDR2 SASEGT. V lost 7 bases, J lost 1 base, and 10 bases lay in between. The CDR3 has 14 residues.